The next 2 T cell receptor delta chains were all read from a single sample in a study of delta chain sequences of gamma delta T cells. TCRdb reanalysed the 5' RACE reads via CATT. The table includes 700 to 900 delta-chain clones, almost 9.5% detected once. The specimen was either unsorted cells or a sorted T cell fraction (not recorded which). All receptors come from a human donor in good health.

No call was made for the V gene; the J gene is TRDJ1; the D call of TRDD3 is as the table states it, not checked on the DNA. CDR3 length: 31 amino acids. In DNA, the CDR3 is TGTGCTTCCGATCTCACTCTATCCGACAAGCAGTGGTATCAACGCAGAGTCCCGTACTCTGCGTTCTTGGGGGACACCGATAAACTCATCTTT. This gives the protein CASDLTLSDKQWYQRRVPYSAFLGDTDKLIF.

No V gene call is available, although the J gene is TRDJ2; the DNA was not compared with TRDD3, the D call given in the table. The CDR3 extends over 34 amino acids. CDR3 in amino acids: CSVRVLGETDREQIGSKVFRNDACGSALTAQLFF. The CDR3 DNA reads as TGTTCTGTTCGCGTCTTGGGGGAGACTGACAGGGAGCAAATAGGTAGCAAGGTTTTTCGTAATGATGCCTGTGGTAGTGCTTTGACAGCACAACTCTTCTTT.